The 9 T cell receptor beta chains presented below share a single source sample, sequenced in a study of T-cell memory formation after mild COVID-19 (dated by TCRdb to the early 2020s). Receptor amplification or capture employed 5' RACE. The data were produced on an Illumina NovaSeq 6000. The public reads were run again by TCRdb, first through fastp at Q25 and then through MiXCR, and only productive beta chains were kept. Rows merge per CDR3 protein into single entries with the most common DNA and genes. The sample table contains fewer than 140,000 distinct CDR3 sequences; only one count was recorded for approximately 17% of them. The leading ten clones occupy 25% to 30% of the sample. Specimen: PBMCs or a T cell subset sorted from them (not recorded which). These receptors all stem from an adult woman who had mild COVID-19 (a few samples of this study predate the infection). The sample titles of this study are shuffled in the database, so cell type and time point are left out; the donor was told from shared clones.

The chain carries TRBV9 and TRBJ1-2; 11 bases are shared with TRBD1. With V trimmed by 3 bases and J by 3 bases, 7 bases remained unmatched. From germline, CDR1 is SGDLS and CDR2 YYNGEE. The CDR3 loop spans 16 amino acids. In DNA form, the CDR3 reads TGTGCCAGCAGCGCCAGGACAGGGGGCGAACACTATGGCTACACCTTC. Translated, it gives CASSARTGGEHYGYTF.

This clonotype was seen repeatedly, ten times or more. The rearrangement joins TRBV20-1 to TRBJ1-1; D ambiguous. This CDR3 contains 17 residues. Germline lookup yields CDR1 DFQATT and CDR2 SNEGSKA (reference sequence). V was trimmed by 3 bases and J by 5 bases, leaving 25 bases between them. CDR3 region: CSARSSGETSGETEAFF. DNA for the CDR3: TGCAGTGCTAGGTCCAGTGGGGAAACGTCGGGTGAGACTGAAGCTTTCTTT.

This clonotype appeared many times. In nucleotides, the CDR3 is TGCAGCGTTGAAGGCGCCGGGTGGGAGCAGTACTTC. Translated, it gives CSVEGAGWEQYF. This chain links TRBV29-1 with TRBJ2-7; D gene unclear. Looked up from germline, CDR1 is SQVTM and CDR2 is ANQGSEA. Trimming cost V 1 base and J 7 bases, with 11 bases left between them. The CDR3 contains 12 residues.

This clonotype was found a few times. This chain connects TRBV30 to TRBJ2-2; tentative D call: TRBD2 (5 bases). Germline assignment: CDR1 GTSNPN and CDR2 SVGIG (reference sequence). The CDR3 loop spans 13 amino acids. With 3 bases removed from V and 9 bases from J, the gap between germline ends came to 14 bases. The CDR3 coding sequence is TGTGCCTGGAGGCCGGGCGGACTGTGGGAGCTGTTTTTT. Encoded protein: CAWRPGGLWELFF.

The chain recombines TRBV6-6 with TRBJ2-4, with D perhaps matching TRBD2 (6 bases). Deletions cut 5 bases from V and 9 bases from J, with 11 bases between. The germline CDR1 and CDR2 sequences are MNHNY and SVGAGI (reference sequence). The CDR3 consists of 12 residues. The CDR3 nucleotides are TGTGCCAGCAGTCTCGGGGGAGCCATTCAGTACTTC. This codes for CASSLGGAIQYF.

This chain connects TRBV13 to TRBJ2-7; no reliable D call. This CDR3 spans 11 amino acids. V was shortened by 6 bases and J by 5 bases, with 8 bases between the two germline ends. The V gene's germline CDR1 is PRHDT and CDR2 FYEKMQ (reference sequence). The CDR3 here is CASRIFHEQYF. The CDR3 DNA is TGTGCCAGCAGGATTTTCCACGAGCAGTACTTC.

The sample holds a few counts of this clonotype. This chain joins TRBV7-8 and TRBJ2-2, with 11 bases matching TRBD1. This CDR3 contains 18 residues. Per germline, CDR1 SGHVS and CDR2 FQNEAQ. V shed 5 bases, J shed 5 bases, and the junction held 13 bases outside the gene matches. The DNA for the CDR3 is TGTGCCAGCAGCCAAAGTTCGGACAGGGGGCATCAGACCGGGGAGCTGTTTTTT. Translating gives CASSQSSDRGHQTGELFF.

The genes are TRBV4-1 and TRBJ2-4, with no clear D. The CDR3 totals 13 residues. In germline, CDR1 is MGHRA, CDR2 YSYEKL. Trimming cost V 0 bases and J 6 bases, with 6 bases left between them. The CDR3 here is CASSQDVGNIQYF. DNA of the CDR3: TGCGCCAGCAGCCAAGATGTAGGAAACATTCAGTACTTC.

The rearrangement uses TRBV7-6 and TRBJ1-1; TRBD1 matches at 8 bases. V trimming: 6 bases; J trimming: 4 bases; junction bases outside the gene matches: 4. Germline values: CDR1 SGHVS, CDR2 FNYEAQ. CDR3 size: 13 residues. CDR3 in amino acids: CASSRTGRTEAFF. In nucleotides, the CDR3 is TGTGCCAGCAGTAGGACAGGGCGCACTGAAGCTTTCTTT.